One sample yielded the 8 T cell receptor beta chains listed below, sequenced in a study of control samples from healthy donors and cancer patients. Clones were read by immunoSEQ multiplex PCR, and TCRdb kept only the in-frame ones, dropping some. The data contain 150,000 or so clones, around 93% of them singletons. The sequenced sample was blood. The receptors shown here come from a woman between 45 and 60 years old in good health.

The J gene is TRBJ1-4, the V gene TRBV28; D not resolved. Between the trimmed V and J ends, which lost 7 bases and 8 bases, there was a span of 17 bases. The CDR3 runs to 14 residues. Germline CDR1 and CDR2: MDHEN and SYDVKM. The CDR3 reads CASKNSDSQEKLFF. In nucleotides, the CDR3 is TGTGCCAGCAAAAACAGCGATTCACAGGAAAAACTGTTTTTT.

This clone was recorded once. This chain connects TRBV5-8 to TRBJ2-5; 7 bases align to TRBD1. CDR1 SGHTS and CDR2 YDEGEE come from the germline V gene. The CDR3 spans 14 residues. The trim removed 4 bases at V and 7 bases at J, leaving 10 bases unmatched. The CDR3 region is CASSTLTGYGTQYF. CDR3 in DNA: TGTGCCAGCAGCACCTTGACAGGGTACGGGACCCAGTACTTC.

This chain uses TRBV9 with TRBJ2-7; a weak D match, TRBD1 (6 bases). The CDR3 is 13 residues long. Per germline, CDR1 SGDLS and CDR2 YYNGEE. V shed 3 bases and J shed 3 bases, with 10 bases lying between them. The CDR3: CASSAGQNYEQYF. DNA of the CDR3: TGTGCCAGCAGCGCGGGACAAAACTACGAGCAGTACTTC.

The V and J genes are TRBV6-5 and TRBJ1-2; D is uncertain. Looked up from germline, CDR1 is MNHEY and CDR2 is SVGAGI. Trimming stripped 7 bases from V and 5 bases from J, with 11 bases between. The CDR3 covers 12 residues. The CDR3 coding sequence is TGTGCCAGCAAGGAGGGCTCTTATGGCTACACCTTC. Protein product: CASKEGSYGYTF.

The V call is TRBV11-2, the J call TRBJ1-1; D gene ambiguous. Germline V gene data show CDR1 as SGHAT and CDR2 as FQNNGV. The CDR3 has 13 amino acids. The V end lost 1 base, the J end lost 0 bases, and 3 bases lay between the germline ends. The CDR3 sequence: CASSLGMNTEAFF. The CDR3 region has the DNA TGTGCCAGCAGCTTAGGGATGAACACTGAAGCTTTCTTT.

The chain links TRBV20-1 to TRBJ1-2; D is possibly TRBD1 (6 bases). CDR3 length: 11 amino acids. Germline CDR1 is DFQATT and CDR2 is SNEGSKA (reference sequence). The CDR3 sequence is CRGQSDYGYTF. The DNA of the CDR3 is TGCAGAGGACAGAGCGACTATGGCTACACCTTC.

This chain uses TRBV2 with TRBJ2-5; D not certain. This CDR3 contains 12 residues. V was pared by 7 bases and J by 4 bases, with 10 bases between. Germline lookup yields CDR1 SNHLY and CDR2 FYNNEI. CDR3 nucleotide sequence: TGTGCCAGCAACATGGGGTTAGAGACCCAGTACTTC. Its translation: CASNMGLETQYF. The whole variable domain, remainder taken from reference TRBV2 and TRBJ2-5, is EPEVTQTPSHQVTQMGQEVILRCVPISNHLYFYWYRQILGQKVEFLVSFYNNEISEKSEIFDDQFSVERPDGSNFTLKIRSTKLEDSAMYFCASNMGLETQYFGPGTRLLVL.

The chain employs TRBV5-1 and TRBJ2-2, with D possibly TRBD2 on 6 matching bases. Germline lookup yields CDR1 SGHRS and CDR2 YFSETQ. The CDR3 covers 14 residues. Trimming left V 5 bases short and J 4 bases short, with 12 bases between. The chain's CDR3 is CASSLTSGTGELFF. In DNA form, the CDR3 reads TGCGCCAGCAGTTTGACTAGTGGCACCGGGGAGCTGTTTTTT.